The text below deals with one TCR beta chain. The entry originates in a study of CD8+ T cells in alopecia areata. The treatment denotes: oral pan-JAK inhibitor, 5-10 mg twice daily. Reverse transcribed after extraction, RNA yielded cDNA as the sequencing template. The table came from immunoSEQ multiplex PCR; TCRdb's copy has only in-frame clones and leaves some out. The sample carries hundreds of thousands of clones, approximately 67% recorded once. CDR1 and CDR2 (germline): SQVTM, ANQGSEA. This CDR3 is 15 amino acids long. Trimming cost V 5 bases and J 2 bases; bases outside gene matches: 7. The input for sequencing was CD4+ T cells sorted from blood, taken at approximately week 44, from a patient treated with tofacitinib. J is TRBJ2-2 and V is TRBV29-1, with 8 bases identical to TRBD1. The source is a human donor with alopecia areata. CDR3 residues: CSVSGQGPNTGELFF. CDR3 DNA sequence: TGCAGCGTTTCCGGACAGGGCCCCAACACCGGGGAGCTGTTTTTT.